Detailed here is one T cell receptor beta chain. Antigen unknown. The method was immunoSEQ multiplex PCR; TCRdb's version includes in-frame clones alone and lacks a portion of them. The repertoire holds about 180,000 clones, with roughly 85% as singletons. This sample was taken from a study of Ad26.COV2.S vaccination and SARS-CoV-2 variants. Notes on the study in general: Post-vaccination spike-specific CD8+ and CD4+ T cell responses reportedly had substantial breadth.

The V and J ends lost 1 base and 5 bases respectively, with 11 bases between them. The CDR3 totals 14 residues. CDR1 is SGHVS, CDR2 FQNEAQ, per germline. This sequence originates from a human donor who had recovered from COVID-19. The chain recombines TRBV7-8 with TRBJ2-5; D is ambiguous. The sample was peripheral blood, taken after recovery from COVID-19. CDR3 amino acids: CASSLVGRQETQYF. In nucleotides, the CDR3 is TGTGCCAGCAGCTTAGTTGGCAGGCAGGAGACCCAGTACTTC.